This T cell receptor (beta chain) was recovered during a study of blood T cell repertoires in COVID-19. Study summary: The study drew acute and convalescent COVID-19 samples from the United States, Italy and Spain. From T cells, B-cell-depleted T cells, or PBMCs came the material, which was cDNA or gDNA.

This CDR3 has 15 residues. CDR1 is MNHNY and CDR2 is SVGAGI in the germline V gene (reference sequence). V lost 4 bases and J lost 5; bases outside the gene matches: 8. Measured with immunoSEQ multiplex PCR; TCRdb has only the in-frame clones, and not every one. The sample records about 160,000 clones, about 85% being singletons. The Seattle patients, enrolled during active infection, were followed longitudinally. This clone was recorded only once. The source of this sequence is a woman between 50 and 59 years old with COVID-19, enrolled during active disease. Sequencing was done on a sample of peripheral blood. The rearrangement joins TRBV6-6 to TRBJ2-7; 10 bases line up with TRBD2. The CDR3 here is CASSFERGGSNEQYF. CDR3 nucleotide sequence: TGTGCCAGCAGTTTTGAGCGGGGGGGATCAAACGAGCAGTACTTC.